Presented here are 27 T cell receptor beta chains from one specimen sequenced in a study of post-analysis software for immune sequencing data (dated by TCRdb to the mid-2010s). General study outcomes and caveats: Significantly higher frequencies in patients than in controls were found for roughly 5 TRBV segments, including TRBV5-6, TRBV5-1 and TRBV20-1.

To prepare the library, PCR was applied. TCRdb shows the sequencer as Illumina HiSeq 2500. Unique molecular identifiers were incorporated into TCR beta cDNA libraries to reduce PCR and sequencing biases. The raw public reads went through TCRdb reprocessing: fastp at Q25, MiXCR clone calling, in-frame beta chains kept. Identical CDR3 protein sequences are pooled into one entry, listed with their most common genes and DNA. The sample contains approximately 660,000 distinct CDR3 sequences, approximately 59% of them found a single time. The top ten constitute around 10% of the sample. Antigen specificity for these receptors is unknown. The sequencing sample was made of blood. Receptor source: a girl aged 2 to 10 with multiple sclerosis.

The CDR3: CASSDTGDEQFF. The CDR3 DNA reads as TGTGCCAGCAGTGACACCGGGGATGAGCAGTTCTTC. J is TRBJ2-1 and V is TRBV6-1, with D possibly being TRBD2 (5 bases). The CDR3 contains 12 residues. Trimming shortened V by 3 bases and J by 8 bases, and 8 bases separated the two germline ends. In germline, CDR1 is MNHNS, CDR2 SASEGT.

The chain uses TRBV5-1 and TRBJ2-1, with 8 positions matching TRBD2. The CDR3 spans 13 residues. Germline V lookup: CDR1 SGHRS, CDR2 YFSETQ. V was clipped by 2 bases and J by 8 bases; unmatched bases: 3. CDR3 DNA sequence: TGCGCCAGCAGCTTCCTCGGGAGGGATGAGCAGTTCTTC. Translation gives CASSFLGRDEQFF.

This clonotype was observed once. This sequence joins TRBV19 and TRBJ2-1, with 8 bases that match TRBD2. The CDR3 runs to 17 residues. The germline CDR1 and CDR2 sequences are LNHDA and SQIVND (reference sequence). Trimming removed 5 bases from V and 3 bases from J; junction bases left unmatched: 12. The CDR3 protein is CASSAPHLAGRYNEQFF. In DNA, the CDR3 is TGTGCCAGTAGTGCGCCCCACTTAGCGGGACGCTACAATGAGCAGTTCTTC.

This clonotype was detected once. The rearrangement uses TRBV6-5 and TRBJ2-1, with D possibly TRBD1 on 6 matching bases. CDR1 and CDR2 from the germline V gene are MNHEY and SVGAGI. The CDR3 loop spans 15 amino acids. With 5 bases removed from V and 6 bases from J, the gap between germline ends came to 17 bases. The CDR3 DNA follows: TGTGCCAGCAGTCCCGGACAGCGAGGGTCCAATGAGCAGTTCTTC. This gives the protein CASSPGQRGSNEQFF.

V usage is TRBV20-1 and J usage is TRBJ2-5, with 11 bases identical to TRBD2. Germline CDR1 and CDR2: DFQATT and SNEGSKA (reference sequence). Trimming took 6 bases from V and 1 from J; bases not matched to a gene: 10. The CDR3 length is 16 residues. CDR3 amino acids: CSALPPLAGGQETQYF. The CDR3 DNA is TGCAGTGCCCTCCCACCCCTAGCGGGGGGCCAAGAGACCCAGTACTTC.

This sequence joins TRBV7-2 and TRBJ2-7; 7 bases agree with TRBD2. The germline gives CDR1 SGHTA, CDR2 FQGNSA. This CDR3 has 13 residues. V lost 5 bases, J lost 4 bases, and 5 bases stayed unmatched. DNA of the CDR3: TGTGCCAGCAGCCTCACTAGCGAGTACGAGCAGTACTTC. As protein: CASSLTSEYEQYF.

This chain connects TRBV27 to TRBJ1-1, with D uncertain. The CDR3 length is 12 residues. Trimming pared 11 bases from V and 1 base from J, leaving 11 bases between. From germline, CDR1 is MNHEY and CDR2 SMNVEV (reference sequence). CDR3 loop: CACGSTNTEAFF. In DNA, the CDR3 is TGTGCCTGCGGGTCAACGAACACTGAAGCTTTCTTT.

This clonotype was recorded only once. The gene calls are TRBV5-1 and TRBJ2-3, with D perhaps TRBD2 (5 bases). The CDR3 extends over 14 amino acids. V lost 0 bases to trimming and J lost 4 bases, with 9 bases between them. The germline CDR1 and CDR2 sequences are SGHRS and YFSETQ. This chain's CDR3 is CASSLALEADTQYF. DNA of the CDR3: TGCGCCAGCAGCTTGGCCCTGGAGGCAGATACGCAGTATTTT. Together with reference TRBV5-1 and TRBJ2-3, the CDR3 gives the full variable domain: KAGVTQTPRYLIKTRGQQVTLSCSPISGHRSVSWYQQTPGQGLQFLFEYFSETQRNKGNFPGRFSGRQFSNSRSEMNVSTLELGDSALYLCASSLALEADTQYFGPGTRLTVL.

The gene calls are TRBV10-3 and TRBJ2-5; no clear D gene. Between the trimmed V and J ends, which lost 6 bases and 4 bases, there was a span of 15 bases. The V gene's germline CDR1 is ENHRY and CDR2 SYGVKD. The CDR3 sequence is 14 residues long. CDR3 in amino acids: CAISPLVNGETQYF. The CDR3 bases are TGTGCCATCAGCCCGTTGGTGAATGGAGAGACCCAGTACTTC.

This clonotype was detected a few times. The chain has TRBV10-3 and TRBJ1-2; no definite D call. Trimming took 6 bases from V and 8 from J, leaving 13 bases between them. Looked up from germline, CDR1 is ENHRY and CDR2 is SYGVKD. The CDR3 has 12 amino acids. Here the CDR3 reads CAISGISGGYTF. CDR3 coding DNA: TGTGCCATCAGCGGGATCTCGGGGGGCTACACCTTC.

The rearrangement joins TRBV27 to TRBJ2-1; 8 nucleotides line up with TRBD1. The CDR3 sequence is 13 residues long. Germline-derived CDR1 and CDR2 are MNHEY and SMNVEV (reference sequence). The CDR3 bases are TGTGTCACAGGACAGGGTAGCTACAATGAGCAGTTCTTC. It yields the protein CVTGQGSYNEQFF.

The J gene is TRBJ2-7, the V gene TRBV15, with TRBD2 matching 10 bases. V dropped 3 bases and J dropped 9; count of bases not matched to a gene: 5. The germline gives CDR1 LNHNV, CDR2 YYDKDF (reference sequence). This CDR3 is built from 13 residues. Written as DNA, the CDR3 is TGTGCCACCAGCAGCTCTAGCGGGAGCTGGCAGTACTTC. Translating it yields CATSSSSGSWQYF.

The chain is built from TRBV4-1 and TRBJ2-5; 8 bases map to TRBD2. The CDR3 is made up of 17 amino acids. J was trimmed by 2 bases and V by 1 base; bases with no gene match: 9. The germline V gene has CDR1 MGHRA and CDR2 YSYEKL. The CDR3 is CASSQGSAGVEQETQYF. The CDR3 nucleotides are TGCGCCAGCAGCCAAGGGTCAGCGGGGGTTGAGCAAGAGACCCAGTACTTC.

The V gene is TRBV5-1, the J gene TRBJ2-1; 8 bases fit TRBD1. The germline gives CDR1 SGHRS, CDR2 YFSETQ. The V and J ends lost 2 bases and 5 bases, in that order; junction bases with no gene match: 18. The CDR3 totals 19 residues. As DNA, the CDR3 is TGCGCCAGCAGCTTCGGGCGGACAGGGTACATAGATATAAACAATGAGCAGTTCTTC. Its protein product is CASSFGRTGYIDINNEQFF.

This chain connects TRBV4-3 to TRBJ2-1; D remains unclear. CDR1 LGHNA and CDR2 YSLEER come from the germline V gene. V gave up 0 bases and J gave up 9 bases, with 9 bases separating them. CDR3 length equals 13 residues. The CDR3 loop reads CASSQDPGVEQFF. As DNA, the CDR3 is TGCGCCAGCAGCCAAGATCCTGGCGTTGAGCAGTTCTTC.

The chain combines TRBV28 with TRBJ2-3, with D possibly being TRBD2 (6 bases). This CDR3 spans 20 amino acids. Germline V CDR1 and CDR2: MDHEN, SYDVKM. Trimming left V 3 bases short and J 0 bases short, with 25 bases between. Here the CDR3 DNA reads TGTGCCAGCAGTTTCGTTCTGACGGGAGCGGTTTTTTACAGCACAGATACGCAGTATTTT. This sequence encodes CASSFVLTGAVFYSTDTQYF.

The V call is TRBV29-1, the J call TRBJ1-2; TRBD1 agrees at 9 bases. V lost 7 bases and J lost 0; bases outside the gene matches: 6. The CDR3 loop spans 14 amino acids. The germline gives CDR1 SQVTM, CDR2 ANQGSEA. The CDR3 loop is CSDAGTGTNYGYTF. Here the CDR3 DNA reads TGCAGCGACGCCGGGACAGGGACTAACTATGGCTACACCTTC.

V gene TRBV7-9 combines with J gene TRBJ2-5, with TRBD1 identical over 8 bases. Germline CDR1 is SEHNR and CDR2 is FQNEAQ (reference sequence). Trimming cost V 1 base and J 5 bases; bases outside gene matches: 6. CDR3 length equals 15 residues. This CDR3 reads CASSLGRDRRETQYF. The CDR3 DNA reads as TGTGCCAGCAGCTTAGGACGGGACAGGAGGGAGACCCAGTACTTC.

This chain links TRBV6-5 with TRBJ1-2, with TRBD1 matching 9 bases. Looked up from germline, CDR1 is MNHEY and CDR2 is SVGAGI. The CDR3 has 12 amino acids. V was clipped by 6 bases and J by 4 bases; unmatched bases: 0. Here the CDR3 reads CASRGQGYGYTF. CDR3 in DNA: TGTGCCAGCAGGGGACAGGGCTATGGCTACACCTTC.

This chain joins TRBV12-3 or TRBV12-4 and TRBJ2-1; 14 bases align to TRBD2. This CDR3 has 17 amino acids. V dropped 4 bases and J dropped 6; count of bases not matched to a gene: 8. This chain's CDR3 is CASSSRGLAGGFNEQFF. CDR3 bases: TGTGCCAGCAGTTCACGAGGACTAGCGGGGGGCTTCAATGAGCAGTTCTTC.

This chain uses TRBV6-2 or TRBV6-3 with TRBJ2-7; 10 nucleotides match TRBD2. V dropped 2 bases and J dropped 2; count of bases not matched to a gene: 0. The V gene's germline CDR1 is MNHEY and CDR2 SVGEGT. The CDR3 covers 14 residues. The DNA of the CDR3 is TGTGCCAGCAGTTACACTAGCGGGGCCTACGAGCAGTACTTC. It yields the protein CASSYTSGAYEQYF.

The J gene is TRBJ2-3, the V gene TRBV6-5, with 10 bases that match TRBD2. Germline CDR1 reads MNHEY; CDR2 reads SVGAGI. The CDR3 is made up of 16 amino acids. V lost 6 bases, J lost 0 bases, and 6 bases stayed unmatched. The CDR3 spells CASRSISGGSTDTQYF. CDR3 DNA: TGTGCCAGCAGATCCATTAGCGGGGGGAGCACAGATACGCAGTATTTT.

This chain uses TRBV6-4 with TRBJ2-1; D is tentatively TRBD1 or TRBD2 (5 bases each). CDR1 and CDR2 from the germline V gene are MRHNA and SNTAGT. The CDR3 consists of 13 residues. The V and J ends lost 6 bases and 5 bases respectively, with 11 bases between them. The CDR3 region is CASSRDHHNEQFF. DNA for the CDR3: TGTGCCAGCAGCCGGGACCACCACAATGAGCAGTTCTTC.

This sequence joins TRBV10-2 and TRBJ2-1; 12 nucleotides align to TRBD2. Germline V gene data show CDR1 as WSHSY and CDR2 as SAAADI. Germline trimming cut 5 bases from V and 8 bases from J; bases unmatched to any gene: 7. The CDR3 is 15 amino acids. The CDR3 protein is CASSRLAGGGDEQFF. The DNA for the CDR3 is TGCGCCAGCAGTCGGCTAGCGGGAGGGGGCGATGAGCAGTTCTTC.

The CDR3 nucleotides read TGTGCCAGCAGCCAAGATAGCTGGATTTCAACGGAGCAGTACTTC. This gives the protein CASSQDSWISTEQYF. The chain carries TRBV4-2 and TRBJ2-1; D call uncertain. The closer fit of TRBJ2-7 to the DNA end suggests the J call may be wrong. Germline V gene lookup returns CDR1 LGHNA and CDR2 YNFKEQ. CDR3 length equals 15 residues.

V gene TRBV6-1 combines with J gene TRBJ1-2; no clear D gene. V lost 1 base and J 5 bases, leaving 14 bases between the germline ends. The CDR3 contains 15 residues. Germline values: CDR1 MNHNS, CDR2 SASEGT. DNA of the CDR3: TGTGCCAGCAGTGAAGAGGGAGAGTGGGAGTATGGCTACACCTTC. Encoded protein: CASSEEGEWEYGYTF.

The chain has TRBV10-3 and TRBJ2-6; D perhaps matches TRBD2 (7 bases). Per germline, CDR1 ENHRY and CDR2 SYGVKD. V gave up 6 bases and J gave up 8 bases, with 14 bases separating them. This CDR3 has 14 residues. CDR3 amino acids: CAIRAEGGTNVLTF. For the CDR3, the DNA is TGTGCCATCAGAGCCGAGGGGGGGACCAACGTCCTGACTTTC.